The rows below give T cell receptor beta chains drawn from one sample of a study of blood T cells in healthy people across ages. TCRdb reprocessed the 5' RACE reads with MiXCR, giving one entry per CDR3 protein. The sample records 1,300,000 or so distinct CDR3 sequences, approximately 59% being singletons. Material for sequencing was blood. The receptors stem from a man aged 18 to 29 in good health. Both conserved end residues are part of each CDR3. Fields, in order: D gene, J gene, clone size, V gene, CDR3 DNA, CDR3 protein. The D gene is left open where the match is weak. Not every row has a clone size; where given, it reads once, few, many or a size class.

D: .; J: TRBJ2-7; size: .; V: TRBV20-1; DNA: TGCAGTGCTAGAGATGAGCGAGGACCTTACGAGCAGTACTTC; CDR3: CSARDERGPYEQYF
D: TRBD2; J: TRBJ2-3; size: .; V: TRBV29-1; DNA: TGCAGCGTTGATTCCCCTCCCAAAGCGGGAGCGAACACAGATACGCAGTATTTT; CDR3: CSVDSPPKAGANTDTQYF
D: .; J: TRBJ2-7; size: few; V: TRBV29-1; DNA: TGCAGCGTTGAAGATCCGGACAGTGCCTACGAGCAGTACTTC; CDR3: CSVEDPDSAYEQYF
D: TRBD1; J: TRBJ1-6; size: .; V: TRBV7-2; DNA: TGTGCCAGCAGCCAACAGGGGGCTCGGTATAATTCACCCCTCCACTTT; CDR3: CASSQQGARYNSPLHF
D: TRBD1; J: TRBJ2-4; size: once; V: TRBV18; DNA: TGTGCCAGCTCACCTAGGACAGGGAAAAACATTCAGTACTTC; CDR3: CASSPRTGKNIQYF
D: .; J: TRBJ2-3; size: .; V: TRBV20-1; DNA: TGCAGTGCTAGAGACCCGGGACAACCCACAGATACGCAGTATTTT; CDR3: CSARDPGQPTDTQYF
D: .; J: TRBJ2-7; size: .; V: TRBV6-2/TRBV6-3; DNA: TGTGCCAGTGGGGGTCGGGACGGTTCCTACGAGCAGTACTTC; CDR3: CASGGRDGSYEQYF
D: .; J: TRBJ2-7; size: .; V: TRBV6-5; DNA: TGTGCCAGCAGTTACTCGGCAGGGTCCGACTACGAGCAGTACTTC; CDR3: CASSYSAGSDYEQYF
D: TRBD2; J: TRBJ2-4; size: .; V: TRBV20-1; DNA: TGCAGTGCTAGAGATTTAATAGCGGGGGATGAGCAGTACTTC; CDR3: CSARDLIAGDEQYF
D: .; J: TRBJ2-3; size: .; V: TRBV5-1; DNA: TGCGCCAGCAGCTTGGATGTCGGACCAAGCACAGATACGCAGTATTTT; CDR3: CASSLDVGPSTDTQYF
D: TRBD1; J: TRBJ2-1; size: few; V: TRBV29-1; DNA: TGCAGCGTCTCGGGAAGGGGACAGGGGTTGTATGAGCAGTTCTTC; CDR3: CSVSGRGQGLYEQFF
D: .; J: TRBJ2-1; size: .; V: TRBV7-2; DNA: TGTGCCAGCAGCTTACCTCTGACTAGTCCCCACAATGAGCAGTTCTTC; CDR3: CASSLPLTSPHNEQFF
D: .; J: TRBJ2-7; size: .; V: TRBV28; DNA: TGTGCCAGCAGTGCCCCCCGTATGGACGACTACGAGCAGTACTTC; CDR3: CASSAPRMDDYEQYF
D: .; J: TRBJ2-4; size: .; V: TRBV7-9; DNA: TGTGCCAGCAGCTTAGGGTTTAAGGGGAACATTCAGTACTTC; CDR3: CASSLGFKGNIQYF
D: TRBD2; J: TRBJ2-4; size: .; V: TRBV4-1; DNA: TGCGCCAGCAGACGAATAGCGGGGGAAGCCAAAAACATTCAGTACTTC; CDR3: CASRRIAGEAKNIQYF
D: TRBD2; J: TRBJ2-1; size: .; V: TRBV3-1; DNA: TGTGCCAGCAGCCAGGCTAGCGGGACCAGCGCCTACAATGAGCAGTTCTTC; CDR3: CASSQASGTSAYNEQFF
D: .; J: TRBJ2-1; size: few; V: TRBV10-3; DNA: TGTGCCACAATTCCGGGACCCCGAATAGGGCAGTTCTTC; CDR3: CATIPGPRIGQFF
D: TRBD2; J: TRBJ2-7; size: once; V: TRBV10-1; DNA: TGCGCCAGCAGTGAGTCGTCGGAGCGGGGGACCTACGAGCAGTACTTC; CDR3: CASSESSERGTYEQYF
D: .; J: TRBJ1-4; size: few; V: TRBV7-9; DNA: TGTGCCAGCAGCCCCCGGGACGGAGTAGGTGAAAAACTGTTTTTT; CDR3: CASSPRDGVGEKLFF
D: TRBD1; J: TRBJ2-7; size: few; V: TRBV6-2/TRBV6-3; DNA: TGTGCCAGCAGTAACAGGGGAGCGGACGAGCAGTACTTC; CDR3: CASSNRGADEQYF
D: .; J: TRBJ2-4; size: .; V: TRBV15; DNA: TGTGCCACCAGCAATTATCGAGAAAAAAACATTCAGTACTTC; CDR3: CATSNYREKNIQYF
D: TRBD1; J: TRBJ2-1; size: .; V: TRBV20-1; DNA: TGCAGTGCTCAGGACAGGGACGATGAGCAGTTCTTC; CDR3: CSAQDRDDEQFF
D: .; J: TRBJ2-7; size: once; V: TRBV5-1; DNA: TGCGCCAGCAGCCGCTTGGTCCGGGACGAGCAGTACTTC; CDR3: CASSRLVRDEQYF
D: TRBD1; J: TRBJ2-1; size: .; V: TRBV6-5; DNA: TGTGCCAGCAGTCAACTCCGGGACAGCAATGAGCAGTTCTTC; CDR3: CASSQLRDSNEQFF
D: .; J: TRBJ2-7; size: few; V: TRBV7-9; DNA: TGTGCCAGCATGGGGGAGGCCTACGAGCAGTACTTC; CDR3: CASMGEAYEQYF
D: TRBD2; J: TRBJ2-3; size: .; V: TRBV4-1; DNA: TGCGCCAGCAGCCGAAGACCGGGACTAGCGTTTACAGATACGCAGTATTTT; CDR3: CASSRRPGLAFTDTQYF
D: TRBD1; J: TRBJ1-1; size: .; V: TRBV30; DNA: TGTGCCTGGAGTTCTCAGGGGGACTCCAAGAACACTGAAGCTTTCTTT; CDR3: CAWSSQGDSKNTEAFF
D: TRBD2; J: TRBJ2-7; size: few; V: TRBV4-1; DNA: TGCGCCAGCAGCCCAACTAGCGGGAGTCACCCCTACGAGCAGTACTTC; CDR3: CASSPTSGSHPYEQYF
D: .; J: TRBJ1-2; size: .; V: TRBV7-2; DNA: TGTGCCAGCAGCACCTACAGGGTTAGCTATGGCTACACCTTC; CDR3: CASSTYRVSYGYTF
D: TRBD2; J: TRBJ2-1; size: .; V: TRBV27; DNA: TGTGCCAGCAGTTTGGGGGGACTAGTGAGTGAGCAGTTCTTC; CDR3: CASSLGGLVSEQFF
D: TRBD1; J: TRBJ1-4; size: .; V: TRBV27; DNA: TGTGCCAGCAGTTACACAGGGGTTGAGAATGAAAAACTGTTTTTT; CDR3: CASSYTGVENEKLFF
D: .; J: TRBJ1-1; size: .; V: TRBV6-5; DNA: TGTGCCAGCAGTGGGGGGGTGTATACTGAAGCTTTCTTT; CDR3: CASSGGVYTEAFF